This is a list of T cell receptor beta chains from one sample in a study of blood T cell repertoires in COVID-19. Method: immunoSEQ multiplex PCR; TCRdb's copy keeps in-frame clones and lacks some. Among roughly 200,000 clones, roughly 88% were seen once, and the ten largest hold around 6%. The sample comprised PBMCs or T cells enriched from blood (not recorded which). These receptors were taken from a man aged 40-50 years with acute COVID-19. Each CDR3 is given with its conserved first and last residue. A D gene is named only where the DNA matches it firmly. Some rows have no size entry. The others give once, few or many, or a class for an expanded clone.

. | TRBJ2-6 | TRBV25-1 | . | TGTGCCAGTCAGGGGCACTTTGGGGCCAACGTCCTGACTTTC | CASQGHFGANVLTF
. | TRBJ2-5 | TRBV18 | . | TGTGCCAGCTCACCACCGGAGGGAAACCAAGAGACCCAGTACTTC | CASSPPEGNQETQYF
. | TRBJ2-3 | TRBV20-1 | once | TGCAGTGCTAGTCAGGCTAGCGATACGCAGTATTTT | CSASQASDTQYF
. | TRBJ2-7 | TRBV5-5 | . | TGTGCCAGCAGCTTCAACAGCATCCTGTTGTGGCGGGAACAATACGAGCAGTACTTC | CASSFNSILLWREQYEQYF
TRBD2 | TRBJ2-1 | TRBV6-5 | . | TGTGCCAGCCAATGGACTAGCGGGAGTATTGGTGAGCAGTTCTTC | CASQWTSGSIGEQFF
. | TRBJ1-3 | TRBV6-5 | . | TGTGCCAGCAGTTTAAGGGGGACTGGAAACACCATATATTTT | CASSLRGTGNTIYF
. | TRBJ1-5 | TRBV18 | once | TGTGCCAGCTCGACCACGGCCGGGGTTGGCAATCAGCCCCAGCATTTT | CASSTTAGVGNQPQHF
. | TRBJ2-5 | TRBV6-4 | . | TGTGCCAGCAGTGAAGGGGCGGGAACGGCCCAAGAGACCCAGTACTTC | CASSEGAGTAQETQYF
. | TRBJ1-2 | TRBV9 | . | TGTGCCAGCAGCCCCGACCGGGGTGGCTACACCTTC | CASSPDRGGYTF
. | TRBJ2-5 | TRBV7-2 | . | TGTGCCAGCAGCTTATTTCCAGCGATGGAGACCCAGTACTTC | CASSLFPAMETQYF
TRBD1 | TRBJ2-7 | TRBV2 | . | TGTGCCAGCAGTTCGGACAGGGGGTCCTACGAGCAGTACTTC | CASSSDRGSYEQYF
TRBD1 | TRBJ1-5 | TRBV18 | . | TGTGCCAGCTCACCTGGGACAGGGGGACGACAGCCCCAGCATTTT | CASSPGTGGRQPQHF
. | TRBJ2-7 | TRBV6-1 | . | TGTGCCAGCAGTGAAGTTGGACTCCCGGTAGTCGAGCAGTACTTC | CASSEVGLPVVEQYF
. | TRBJ1-1 | TRBV29-1 | . | TGCAGCGTTGAGGCAGGGAGGTATTACGATGAAGCTTTCTTT | CSVEAGRYYDEAFF
. | TRBJ2-1 | TRBV27 | . | TGTGCCAGCAGCTCTACAGGTTACAATGAGCAGTTCTTC | CASSSTGYNEQFF
. | TRBJ2-6 | TRBV28 | . | TGTGCCAGCGGAGGCCCCGGGGGAGGGGCCAACGTCCTGACTTTC | CASGGPGGGANVLTF
TRBD1 | TRBJ1-4 | TRBV13 | . | TGTGCCAGCAGCTTCCGGACAGGGGGGAGTGAAAAACTGTTTTTT | CASSFRTGGSEKLFF
. | TRBJ2-1 | TRBV7-2 | . | TGTGCCAGCAGCTTAGTTCTGGCTTACAATGAGCAGTTCTTC | CASSLVLAYNEQFF
. | TRBJ1-6 | TRBV27 | . | TGTGCCAGCAGTTACAGGGAGTCCAAGCGCTCACCCCTCCACTTT | CASSYRESKRSPLHF
. | TRBJ1-1 | TRBV11-2 | . | TGTGCCAGCAGCTTACAGGGGAGTACTGAAGCTTTCTTT | CASSLQGSTEAFF
. | TRBJ2-7 | TRBV6-5 | . | TGTGCCACATATACAGGGTCCACAAACGAGCAGTACTTC | CATYTGSTNEQYF
. | TRBJ1-6 | TRBV5-4 | . | TGTGCCAGCAGCTTTGGCCCTGGAGATTCACCCCTCCACTTT | CASSFGPGDSPLHF
. | TRBJ2-2 | TRBV24-1 | . | TGTGCCACCAGTCTCCAGGGATCCACCGGGGAGCTGTTTTTT | CATSLQGSTGELFF
. | TRBJ1-2 | TRBV7-9 | . | TGTGCCAGCAGCTTAGCGCAAAGTTCACGCGATGGCTACACCTTC | CASSLAQSSRDGYTF
TRBD1 | TRBJ1-5 | TRBV6-4 | . | TGTGCCAGCAGGGAACAGGGGGAGACGAATCAGCCCCAGCATTTT | CASREQGETNQPQHF
. | TRBJ2-1 | TRBV28 | . | TGTGCCAGCACCATCAGAGGAGTTAACGACAATGAGCAGTTCTTC | CASTIRGVNDNEQFF
. | TRBJ2-5 | TRBV30 | . | TGTGCCTGGACCCCGGGAGCTACCTCGGAGACCCAGTACTTC | CAWTPGATSETQYF
. | TRBJ2-7 | TRBV28 | . | TGTGCCTCTCATGCCAGGAGGGACGAGCAGTACTTC | CASHARRDEQYF
TRBD1 | TRBJ1-2 | TRBV27 | . | TGTGCCAGCAGCCTAAGGACAGGGGATAACTATGGCTACACCTTC | CASSLRTGDNYGYTF
. | TRBJ2-3 | TRBV5-1 | . | TGCGCCAGCGCGTCTGGGGAGTTGGATACGCAGTATTTT | CASASGELDTQYF
. | TRBJ2-2 | TRBV28 | . | TGTGCCAGCAGTTTAATTGGCGGGAAGGGAAACACCGGGGAGCTGTTTTTT | CASSLIGGKGNTGELFF
. | TRBJ2-2 | TRBV10-3 | . | TGTGCCATCATCGCAGATGCGGGGCCTAGGACCGGGGAGCTGTTTTTT | CAIIADAGPRTGELFF
. | TRBJ1-2 | TRBV2 | . | TGTGCCAGTACCTCCGGGACCGGCGGGGACACCTTC | CASTSGTGGDTF
TRBD1 | TRBJ1-3 | TRBV30 | . | TGTGCCTGGAGTCTAGCAGGGGGCTCTGGAAACACCATATATTTT | CAWSLAGGSGNTIYF
TRBD1 | TRBJ1-4 | TRBV30 | . | TGTGCCTGGAGCGAAACAGGGGCGTCCTGGGAAAAACTGTTTTTT | CAWSETGASWEKLFF
. | TRBJ2-3 | TRBV27 | . | TGTGCCAGCAGCCTGGACTTCTTATTTAGCACAGATACGCAGTATTTT | CASSLDFLFSTDTQYF
. | TRBJ2-7 | TRBV6-5 | . | TGTGCCAGCAGTTACTCGATAGCGGTTAGCTCCTACGAGCAGTACTTC | CASSYSIAVSSYEQYF
. | TRBJ1-5 | TRBV19 | . | TGTGCCAGTAGTATACAGGATCAGCCCCAGCATTTT | CASSIQDQPQHF
TRBD2 | TRBJ2-5 | TRBV5-8 | . | TGTGCCAGCAGACTAGCGGGAGGGCGGGAGACCCAGTACTTC | CASRLAGGRETQYF
. | TRBJ2-1 | TRBV2 | . | TGTGCCAGTAAGAGGAGGGATGAGCAGTTCTTC | CASKRRDEQFF
TRBD1 | TRBJ1-4 | TRBV4-1 | . | TGCGCCAGCAGCAAAGGACAGGGGGACATGGGAAAACTGTTTTTT | CASSKGQGDMGKLFF
TRBD2 | TRBJ2-5 | TRBV29-1 | few | TGCAGCGTTGATGAAGCGGGAGTCGGGGAGACCCAGTACTTC | CSVDEAGVGETQYF
. | TRBJ2-1 | TRBV2 | few | TGTGCCAGCAGCGTCGGACTGGCGGATGAGCAGTTCTTC | CASSVGLADEQFF
TRBD1 | TRBJ1-1 | TRBV6-6 | . | TGTGCCAGCAAACCCCGGGACAGGGAGGGCACTGAAGCTTTCTTT | CASKPRDREGTEAFF
TRBD1 | TRBJ2-5 | TRBV15 | . | TGTGCCACCAGCTTTCGCCGACAGGGAGAGACCCAGTACTTC | CATSFRRQGETQYF
. | TRBJ2-3 | TRBV20-1 | . | TGCAGTGCTAGTCTCCGGGAGCGTGGAGATACGCAGTATTTT | CSASLRERGDTQYF
TRBD2 | TRBJ2-1 | TRBV19 | . | TGTGCCAGTAAAGTAACCCTAGCGGGAAGAGATGAGCAGTTCTTC | CASKVTLAGRDEQFF
. | TRBJ2-5 | TRBV5-1 | . | TGCGCCAGCAGCTTCGGGTATGTCGAAGAGACCCAGTACTTC | CASSFGYVEETQYF